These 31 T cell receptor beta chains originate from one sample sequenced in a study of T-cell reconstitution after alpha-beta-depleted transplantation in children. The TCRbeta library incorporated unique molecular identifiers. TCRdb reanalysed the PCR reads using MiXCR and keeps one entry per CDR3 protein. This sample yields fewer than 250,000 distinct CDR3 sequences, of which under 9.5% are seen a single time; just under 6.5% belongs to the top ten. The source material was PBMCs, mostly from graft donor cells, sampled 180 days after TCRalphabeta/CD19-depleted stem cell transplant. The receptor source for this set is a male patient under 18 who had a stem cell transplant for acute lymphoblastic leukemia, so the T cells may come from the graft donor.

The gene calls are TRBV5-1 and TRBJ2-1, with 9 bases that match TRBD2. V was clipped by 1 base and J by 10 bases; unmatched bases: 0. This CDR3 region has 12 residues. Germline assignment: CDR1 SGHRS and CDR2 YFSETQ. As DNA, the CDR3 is TGCGCCAGCAGCTTGCTAGCGGGGGAGCAGTTCTTC. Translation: CASSLLAGEQFF.

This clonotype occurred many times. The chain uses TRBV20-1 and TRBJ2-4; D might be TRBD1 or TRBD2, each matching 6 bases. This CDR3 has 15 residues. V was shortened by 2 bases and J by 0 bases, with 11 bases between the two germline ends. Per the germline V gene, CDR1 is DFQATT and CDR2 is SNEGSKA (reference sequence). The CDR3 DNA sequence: TGCAGTGCTAGATGGGGGGCGTTAGCCAAAAACATTCAGTACTTC. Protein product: CSARWGALAKNIQYF.

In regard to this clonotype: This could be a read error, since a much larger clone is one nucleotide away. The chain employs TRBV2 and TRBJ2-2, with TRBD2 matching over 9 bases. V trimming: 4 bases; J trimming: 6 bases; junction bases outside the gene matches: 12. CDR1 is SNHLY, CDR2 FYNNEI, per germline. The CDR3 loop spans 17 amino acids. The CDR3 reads CASSVRLAAKNAGELFF. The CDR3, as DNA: TGTGCCAGCAGTGTGAGACTAGCGGCTAAAAACGCCGGGGAGCTGTTTTTT.

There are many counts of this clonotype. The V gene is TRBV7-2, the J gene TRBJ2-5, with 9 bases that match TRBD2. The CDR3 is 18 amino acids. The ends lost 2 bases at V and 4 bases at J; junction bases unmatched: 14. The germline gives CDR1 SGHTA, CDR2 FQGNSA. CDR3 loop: CASSLSGVLAGVGETQYF. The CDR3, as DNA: TGTGCCAGCAGCTTAAGCGGGGTATTAGCGGGGGTAGGAGAGACCCAGTACTTC. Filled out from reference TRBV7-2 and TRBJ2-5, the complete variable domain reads GAGVSQSPSNKVTEKGKDVELRCDPISGHTALYWYRQSLGQGLEFLIYFQGNSAPDKSGLPSDRFSAERTGGSVSTLTIQRTQQEDSAVYLCASSLSGVLAGVGETQYFGPGTRLLVL.

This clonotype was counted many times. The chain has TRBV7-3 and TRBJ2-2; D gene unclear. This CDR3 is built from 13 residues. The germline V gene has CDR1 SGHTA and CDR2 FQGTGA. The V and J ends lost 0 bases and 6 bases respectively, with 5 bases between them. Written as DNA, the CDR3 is TGTGCCAGCAGCTTAACGTTTTCCGGGGAGCTGTTTTTT. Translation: CASSLTFSGELFF.

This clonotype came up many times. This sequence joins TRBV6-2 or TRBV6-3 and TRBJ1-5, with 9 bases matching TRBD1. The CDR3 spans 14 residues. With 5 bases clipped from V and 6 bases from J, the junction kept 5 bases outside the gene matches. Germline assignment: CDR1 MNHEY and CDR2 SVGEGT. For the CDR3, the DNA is TGTGCCAGCAGTCCCCGGGACAGGGTTCAGCCCCAGCATTTT. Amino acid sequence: CASSPRDRVQPQHF.

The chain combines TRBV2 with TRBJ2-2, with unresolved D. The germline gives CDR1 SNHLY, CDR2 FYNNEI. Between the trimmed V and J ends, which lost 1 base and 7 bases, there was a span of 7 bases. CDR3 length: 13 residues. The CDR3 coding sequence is TGTGCCAGCAGTGAAGTTAGGGACGGGGAGCTGTTTTTT. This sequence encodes CASSEVRDGELFF.

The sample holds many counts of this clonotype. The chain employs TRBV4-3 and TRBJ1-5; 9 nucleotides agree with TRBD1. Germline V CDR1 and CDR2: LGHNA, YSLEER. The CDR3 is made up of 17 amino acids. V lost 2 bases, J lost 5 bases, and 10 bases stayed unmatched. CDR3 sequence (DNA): TGCGCCAGCAGCCAAAGGGGTCCGGGACAGGGATATCAGCCCCAGCATTTT. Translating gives CASSQRGPGQGYQPQHF.

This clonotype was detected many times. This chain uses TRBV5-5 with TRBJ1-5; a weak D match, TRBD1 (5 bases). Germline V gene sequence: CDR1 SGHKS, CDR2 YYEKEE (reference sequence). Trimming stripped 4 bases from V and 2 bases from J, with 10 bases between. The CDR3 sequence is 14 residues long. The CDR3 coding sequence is TGTGCCAGCAGCGGACAAGGGGGCAATCAGCCCCAGCATTTT. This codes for CASSGQGGNQPQHF.

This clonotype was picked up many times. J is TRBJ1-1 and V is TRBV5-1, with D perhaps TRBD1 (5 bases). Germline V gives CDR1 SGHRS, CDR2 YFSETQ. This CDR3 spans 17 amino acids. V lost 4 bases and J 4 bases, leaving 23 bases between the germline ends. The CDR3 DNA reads TGCGCCAGCAGCCGAGGGATCTCACAGGCTCCTGGCACTGAAGCTTTCTTT. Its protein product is CASSRGISQAPGTEAFF.

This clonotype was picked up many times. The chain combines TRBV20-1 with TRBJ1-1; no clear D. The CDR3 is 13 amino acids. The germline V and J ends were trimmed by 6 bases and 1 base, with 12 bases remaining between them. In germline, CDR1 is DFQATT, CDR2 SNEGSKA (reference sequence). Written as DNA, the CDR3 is TGCAGTGCGCCTGACTCTAAGAACACTGAAGCTTTCTTT. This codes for CSAPDSKNTEAFF.

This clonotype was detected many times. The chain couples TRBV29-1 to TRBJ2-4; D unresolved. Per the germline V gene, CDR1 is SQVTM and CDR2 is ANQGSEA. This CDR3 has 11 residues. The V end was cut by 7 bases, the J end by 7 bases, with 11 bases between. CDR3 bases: TGCAGCGGATTCGTCGGGAACATTCAGTACTTC. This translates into CSGFVGNIQYF.

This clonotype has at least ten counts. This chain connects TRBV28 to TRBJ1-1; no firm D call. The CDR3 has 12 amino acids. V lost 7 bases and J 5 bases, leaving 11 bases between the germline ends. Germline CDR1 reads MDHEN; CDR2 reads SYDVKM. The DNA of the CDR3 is TGTGCCAGCAACCCAGGAGGGACTGAAGCTTTCTTT. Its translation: CASNPGGTEAFF.

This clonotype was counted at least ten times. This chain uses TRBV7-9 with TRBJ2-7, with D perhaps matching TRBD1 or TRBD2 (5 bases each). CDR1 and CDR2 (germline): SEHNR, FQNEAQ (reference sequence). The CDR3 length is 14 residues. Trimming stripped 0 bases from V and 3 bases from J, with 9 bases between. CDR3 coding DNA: TGTGCCAGCAGCTTAGCGGGGGTTATCTACGAGCAGTACTTC. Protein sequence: CASSLAGVIYEQYF.

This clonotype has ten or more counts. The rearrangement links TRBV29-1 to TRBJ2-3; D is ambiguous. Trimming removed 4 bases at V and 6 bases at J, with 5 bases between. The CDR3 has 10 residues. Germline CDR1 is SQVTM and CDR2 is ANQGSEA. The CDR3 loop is CSVGADTQYF. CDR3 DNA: TGCAGCGTTGGAGCGGATACGCAGTATTTT.

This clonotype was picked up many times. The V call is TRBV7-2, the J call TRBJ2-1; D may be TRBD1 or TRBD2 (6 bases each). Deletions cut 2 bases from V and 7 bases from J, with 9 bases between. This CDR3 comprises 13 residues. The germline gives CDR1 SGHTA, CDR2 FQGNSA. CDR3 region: CASSLIGGNEQFF. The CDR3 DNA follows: TGTGCCAGCAGCTTAATAGGGGGGAATGAGCAGTTCTTC.

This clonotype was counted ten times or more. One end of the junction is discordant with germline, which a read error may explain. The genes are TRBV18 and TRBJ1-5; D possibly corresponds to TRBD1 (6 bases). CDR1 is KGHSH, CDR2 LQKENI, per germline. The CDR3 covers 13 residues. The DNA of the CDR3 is TGTGCCTGCTCACCCTGGGGGGCATATCCCCAGCATTTT. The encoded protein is CACSPWGAYPQHF.

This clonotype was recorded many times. CDR3 in amino acids: CASSSRGTEETQYF. CDR3 nucleotides: TGCGCCAGCAGCTCCCGGGGGACAGAAGAGACCCAGTACTTC. The gene calls are TRBV4-1 and TRBJ2-5; D is perhaps TRBD1 (7 bases). V was pared by 5 bases and J by 3 bases, with 13 bases between. The CDR3 has 14 amino acids. Germline CDR1 is MGHRA and CDR2 is YSYEKL.

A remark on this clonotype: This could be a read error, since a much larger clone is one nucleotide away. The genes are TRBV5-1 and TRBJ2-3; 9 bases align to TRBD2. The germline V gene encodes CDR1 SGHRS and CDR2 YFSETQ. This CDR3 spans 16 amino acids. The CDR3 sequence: CTSSWPRAGGRDTQYF. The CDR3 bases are TGCACCAGCAGCTGGCCCCGGGCGGGGGGGCGAGATACGCAGTATTTT.

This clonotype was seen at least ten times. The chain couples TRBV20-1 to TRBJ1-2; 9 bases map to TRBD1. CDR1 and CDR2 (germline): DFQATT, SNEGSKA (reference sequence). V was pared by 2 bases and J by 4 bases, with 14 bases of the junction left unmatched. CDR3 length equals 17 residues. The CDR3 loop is CSARFPSTGGAFYGYTF. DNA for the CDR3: TGCAGTGCTAGATTTCCCTCTACAGGGGGCGCGTTCTATGGCTACACCTTC.

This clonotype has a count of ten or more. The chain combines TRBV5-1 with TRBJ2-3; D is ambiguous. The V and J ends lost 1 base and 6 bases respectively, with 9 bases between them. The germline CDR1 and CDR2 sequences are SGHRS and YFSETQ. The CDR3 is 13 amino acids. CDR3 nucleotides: TGCGCCAGCAGCTTGAATCCCGGGGATACGCAGTATTTT. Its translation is CASSLNPGDTQYF.

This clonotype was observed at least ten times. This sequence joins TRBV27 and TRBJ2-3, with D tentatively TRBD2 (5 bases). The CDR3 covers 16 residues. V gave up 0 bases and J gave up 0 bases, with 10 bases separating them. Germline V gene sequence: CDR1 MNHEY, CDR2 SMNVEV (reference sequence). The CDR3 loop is CASSLSKSGSTDTQYF. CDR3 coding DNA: TGTGCCAGCAGTTTATCGAAAAGCGGAAGCACAGATACGCAGTATTTT.

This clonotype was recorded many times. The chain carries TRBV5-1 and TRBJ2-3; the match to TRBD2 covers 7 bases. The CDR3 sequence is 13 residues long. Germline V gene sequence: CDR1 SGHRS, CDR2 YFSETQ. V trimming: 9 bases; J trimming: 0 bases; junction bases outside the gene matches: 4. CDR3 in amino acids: CATRLASTDTQYF. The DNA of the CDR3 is TGCGCCACCCGACTAGCAAGCACAGATACGCAGTATTTT.

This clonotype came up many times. CDR3 loop: CASSLDPDRDRSYEQYF. The CDR3 nucleotides read TGTGCCAGCAGCTTAGACCCCGACAGGGATCGCTCCTACGAGCAGTACTTC. The genes are TRBV7-9 and TRBJ2-7; 7 bases align to TRBD1. The germline V gene encodes CDR1 SEHNR and CDR2 FQNEAQ (reference sequence). The CDR3 consists of 17 residues. V dropped 1 base and J dropped 0; count of bases not matched to a gene: 9. Filled out from reference TRBV7-9 and TRBJ2-7, the complete variable domain reads DTGVSQNPRHKITKRGQNVTFRCDPISEHNRLYWYRQTLGQGPEFLTYFQNEAQLEKSRLLSDRFSAERPKGSFSTLEIQRTEQGDSAMYLCASSLDPDRDRSYEQYFGPGTRLTVT.

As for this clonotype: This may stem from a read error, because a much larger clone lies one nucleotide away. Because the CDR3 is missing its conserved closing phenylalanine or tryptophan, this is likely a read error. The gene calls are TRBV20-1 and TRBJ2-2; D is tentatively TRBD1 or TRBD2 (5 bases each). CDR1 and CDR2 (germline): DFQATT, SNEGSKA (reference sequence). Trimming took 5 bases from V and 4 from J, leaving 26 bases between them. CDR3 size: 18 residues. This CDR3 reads CSAEGREKRARATGELFS. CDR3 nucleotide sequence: TGCAGTGCTGAGGGCAGGGAGAAGAGGGCCCGGGCCACCGGGGAGCTGTTTTCT.

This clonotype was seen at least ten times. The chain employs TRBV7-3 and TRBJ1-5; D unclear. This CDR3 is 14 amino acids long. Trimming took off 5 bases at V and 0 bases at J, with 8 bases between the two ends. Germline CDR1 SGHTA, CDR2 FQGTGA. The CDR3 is CASSPQYSNQPQHF. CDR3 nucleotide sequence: TGTGCCAGCAGCCCTCAGTATAGCAATCAGCCCCAGCATTTT.

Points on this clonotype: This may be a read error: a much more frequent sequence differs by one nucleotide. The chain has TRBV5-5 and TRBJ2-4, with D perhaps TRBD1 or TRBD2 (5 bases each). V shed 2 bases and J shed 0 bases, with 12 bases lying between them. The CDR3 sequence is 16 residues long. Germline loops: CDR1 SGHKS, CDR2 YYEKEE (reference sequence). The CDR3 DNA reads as TGTGCCAGCAGCTTCCGGGGCACGCTAGCCAAAAACATTCAGTACTTC. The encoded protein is CASSFRGTLAKNIQYF.

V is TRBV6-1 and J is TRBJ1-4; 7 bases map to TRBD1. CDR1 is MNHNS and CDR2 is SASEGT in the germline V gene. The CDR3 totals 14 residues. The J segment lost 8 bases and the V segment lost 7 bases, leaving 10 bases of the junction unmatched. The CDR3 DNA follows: TGTGCCAGCAATCCGCAGGGGGGGAAAGAAAAACTGTTTTTT. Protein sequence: CASNPQGGKEKLFF.

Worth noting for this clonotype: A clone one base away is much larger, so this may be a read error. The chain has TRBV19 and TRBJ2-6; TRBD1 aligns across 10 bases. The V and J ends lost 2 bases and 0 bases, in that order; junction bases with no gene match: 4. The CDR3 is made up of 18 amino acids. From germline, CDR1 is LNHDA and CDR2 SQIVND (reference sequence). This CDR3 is CASSIRGQGHSGANVLTF. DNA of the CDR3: TGTGCCAGTAGTATAAGGGGACAGGGGCACTCTGGGGCCAACGTCCTGACTTTC. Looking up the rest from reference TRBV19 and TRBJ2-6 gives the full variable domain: DGGITQSPKYLFRKEGQNVTLSCEQNLNHDAMYWYRQDPGQGLRLIYYSQIVNDFQKGDIAEGYSVSREKKESFPLTVTSAQKNPTAFYLCASSIRGQGHSGANVLTFGAGSRLTVL.

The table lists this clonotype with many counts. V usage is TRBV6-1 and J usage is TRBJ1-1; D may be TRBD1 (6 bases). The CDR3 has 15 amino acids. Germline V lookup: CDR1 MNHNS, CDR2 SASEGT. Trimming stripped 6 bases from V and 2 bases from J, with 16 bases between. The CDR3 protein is CASSSYGGFNTEAFF. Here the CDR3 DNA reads TGTGCCAGCAGCTCTTACGGGGGCTTTAACACTGAAGCTTTCTTT.

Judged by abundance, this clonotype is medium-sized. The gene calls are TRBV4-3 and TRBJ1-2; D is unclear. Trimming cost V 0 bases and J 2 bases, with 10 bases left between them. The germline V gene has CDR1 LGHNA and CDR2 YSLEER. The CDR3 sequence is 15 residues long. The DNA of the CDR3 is TGCGCCAGCAGCCAAGAGAGCGGTCGGAACTATGGCTACACCTTC. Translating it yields CASSQESGRNYGYTF.